The 2 T cell receptor beta chains below were found in one sample sequenced in a study of T-cell reconstitution after alpha-beta-depleted transplantation in children. Molecular barcoding with unique molecular identifiers was used for the TCRbeta library. TCRdb passed the PCR reads through MiXCR, listing each CDR3 protein once. The sample shows 500,000 to 650,000 distinct CDR3 sequences, 13% of them seen only once. The sequencing used PBMCs, mostly from graft donor cells, collected 360 days after TCRalphabeta/CD19-depleted stem cell transplant. The receptor set was obtained from a male patient aged 10 to 17 who had a stem cell transplant for acute myeloid leukemia, so the T cells may come from the graft donor.

This clonotype was recorded at least ten times. Here the CDR3 DNA reads TGTGCCACCAGTGATCGGGACAGGCCTTCCTACGAGCAGTACTTC. Protein sequence: CATSDRDRPSYEQYF. This chain joins TRBV24-1 and TRBJ2-7; 8 bases fit TRBD1. The CDR3 sequence is 15 residues long. CDR1 and CDR2 (germline): KGHDR, SFDVKD. V shed 3 bases and J 1 base; nucleotides not matched to a gene: 4.

This clonotype appeared a few times. The genes are TRBV7-3 and TRBJ2-2; D ambiguous. Germline V CDR1 and CDR2: SGHTA, FQGTGA. The CDR3 loop spans 15 amino acids. V lost 1 base and J lost 6, with 12 bases in between. Written as DNA, the CDR3 is TGTGCCAGCAGCTTAATAGGCTGGGTGGCCGGGGAGCTGTTTTTT. It is translated as CASSLIGWVAGELFF.